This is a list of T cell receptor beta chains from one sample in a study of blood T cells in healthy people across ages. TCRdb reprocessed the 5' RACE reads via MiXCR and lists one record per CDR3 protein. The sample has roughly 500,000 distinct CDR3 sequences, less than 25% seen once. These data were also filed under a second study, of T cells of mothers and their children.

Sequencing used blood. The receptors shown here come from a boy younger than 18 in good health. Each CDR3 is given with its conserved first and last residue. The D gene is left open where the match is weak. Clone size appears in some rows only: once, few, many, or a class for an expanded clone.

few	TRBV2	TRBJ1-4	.	CASSPLGGSNEKLFF	TGTGCCAGCAGTCCCCTGGGTGGGTCAAATGAAAAACTGTTTTTT
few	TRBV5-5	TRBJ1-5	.	CASSWTAQNQPQHF	TGTGCCAGCAGTTGGACAGCCCAAAATCAGCCCCAGCATTTT
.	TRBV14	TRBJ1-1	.	CASSPEVMNTEAFF	TGTGCCAGCAGTCCAGAGGTCATGAACACTGAAGCTTTCTTT
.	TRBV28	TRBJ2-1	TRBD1	CASSTPLGGQGGNEQFF	TGTGCCAGCAGTACCCCCTTAGGGGGACAGGGAGGCAATGAGCAGTTCTTC
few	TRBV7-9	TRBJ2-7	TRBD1	CASSLKGASEQYF	TGTGCCAGCAGCTTAAAGGGGGCCAGCGAGCAGTACTTC
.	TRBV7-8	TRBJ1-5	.	CASSPGGGAGQPQHF	TGTGCCAGCAGCCCCGGGGGGGGTGCGGGTCAGCCCCAGCATTTT
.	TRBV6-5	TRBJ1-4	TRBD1	CASSYSIGPGQTNEKLFF	TGTGCCAGCAGTTACTCGATAGGCCCGGGACAGACCAATGAAAAACTGTTTTTT
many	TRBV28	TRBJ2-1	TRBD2	CASSLTSGGEQFF	TGTGCCAGCAGTTTGACTAGCGGAGGGGAGCAGTTCTTC
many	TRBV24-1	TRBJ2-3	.	CATSDSGRQSPDTQYF	TGTGCCACCAGTGACTCTGGACGTCAGTCGCCAGATACGCAGTATTTT
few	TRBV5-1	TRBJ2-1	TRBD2	CASSLETSGGVYEQFF	TGCGCCAGCAGCCTTGAGACTAGCGGGGGTGTCTATGAGCAGTTCTTC
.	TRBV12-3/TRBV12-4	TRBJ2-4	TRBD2	CASRHSGRVSKNIQYF	TGTGCCAGCAGACATAGCGGGAGGGTTTCCAAAAACATTCAGTACTTC
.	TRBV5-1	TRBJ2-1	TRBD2	CASSSSGGPNNEQFF	TGCGCCAGCAGCTCTAGCGGGGGGCCAAACAATGAGCAGTTCTTC
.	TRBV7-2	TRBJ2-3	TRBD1	CASSLAGTEADTQYF	TGTGCCAGCAGCTTAGCCGGGACAGAGGCAGATACGCAGTATTTT
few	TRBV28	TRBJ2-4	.	CASTPGGLAKNIQYF	TGTGCCAGCACCCCGGGCGGACTAGCCAAAAACATTCAGTACTTC
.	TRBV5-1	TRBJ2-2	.	CASSLNPRGQPGELFF	TGCGCCAGCAGCTTGAACCCCCGAGGACAGCCCGGGGAGCTGTTTTTT
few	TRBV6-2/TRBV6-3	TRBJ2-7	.	CASRGDSSYEQYF	TGTGCCAGCAGAGGGGACTCCTCCTACGAGCAGTACTTC
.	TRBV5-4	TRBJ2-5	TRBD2	CASSPAAGTSAIMGETQYF	TGTGCCAGCAGCCCCGCGGCCGGGACTAGCGCTATAATGGGAGAGACCCAGTACTTC
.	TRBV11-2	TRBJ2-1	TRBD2	CASGLGLAGRDQQFF	TGTGCCTCCGGTTTAGGACTAGCGGGACGGGATCAGCAGTTCTTC
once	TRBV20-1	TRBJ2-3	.	CSARVPATDTQYF	TGCAGTGCTAGGGTCCCAGCGACAGATACGCAGTATTTT
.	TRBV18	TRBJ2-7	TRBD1	CASSPRAGGYEQYF	TGTGCCAGCTCACCACGGGCAGGGGGTTACGAGCAGTACTTC
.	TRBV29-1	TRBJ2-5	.	CSVEVGTHTEQYF	TGCAGCGTTGAAGTTGGGACCCACACGGAGCAGTACTTC
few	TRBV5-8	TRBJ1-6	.	CASSPQFQNSPLHF	TGTGCCAGCAGCCCACAATTCCAGAATTCACCCCTCCACTTT
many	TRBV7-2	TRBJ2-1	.	CASRPLIRNEQFF	TGTGCCAGCAGACCCCTAATACGCAATGAGCAGTTCTTC
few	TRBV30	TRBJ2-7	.	CAWSVSVSYEQYF	TGTGCCTGGAGTGTAAGTGTCTCCTACGAGCAGTACTTC
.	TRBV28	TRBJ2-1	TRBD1	CASSLPGQPYNEQFF	TGTGCCAGCAGTCTGCCGGGACAGCCTTACAATGAGCAGTTCTTC
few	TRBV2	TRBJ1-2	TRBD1	CASSGTVWYGYTF	TGTGCCAGCAGCGGGACAGTATGGTATGGCTACACCTTC
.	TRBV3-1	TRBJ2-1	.	CTSSPGNREGQFF	TGTACCAGCAGCCCAGGGAACAGGGAGGGGCAGTTCTTC
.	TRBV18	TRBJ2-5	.	CASSPPMETQYF	TGTGCCAGCTCACCACCGATGGAGACCCAGTACTTC
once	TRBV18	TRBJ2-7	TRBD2	CASSPSRTSGLYEQYF	TGTGCCAGCTCACCATCGAGGACTAGCGGGCTCTACGAGCAGTACTTC